Shown below are 2 T cell receptor beta chains from a single sample sequenced in a study of cytomegalovirus exposure and HLA in healthy donors. Vbeta (60) and Jbeta (13) primers were used in the PCR. The assay was immunoSEQ multiplex PCR, and TCRdb's table has in-frame clones only and misses some. The sample gives more than 100,000 clones, approximately 78% of which show up once; less than 4% is in the top ten. What was sequenced was PBMCs. All receptors derive from a woman aged 30 to 39 in good health and CMV-seropositive.

The CDR3, as DNA: TGTGCCAGCAGGGCGCGGACCGGGGATGGTACTGAAGCTTTCTTT. Translated: CASRARTGDGTEAFF. The chain links TRBV2 to TRBJ1-1; D gene ambiguous. Trimming took off 6 bases at V and 5 bases at J, with 19 bases between the two ends. Germline lookup yields CDR1 SNHLY and CDR2 FYNNEI. CDR3 length equals 15 residues.

The chain recombines TRBV9 with TRBJ2-2; no clear D. There are 14 residues in the CDR3. Trimming left V 5 bases short and J 3 bases short, with 11 bases between. CDR1 and CDR2 from the germline V gene are SGDLS and YYNGEE. The CDR3 is CASSLVPDTGELFF. The CDR3, as DNA: TGTGCCAGCAGTTTAGTTCCGGACACCGGGGAGCTGTTTTTT.